The clone carrying this TCR beta chain was observed a handful of times. Its antigen is currently unknown. The CDR3 totals 16 residues. Germline CDR1 is MDHEN and CDR2 is SYDVKM. The V end was cut by 6 bases, the J end by 2 bases, with 20 bases between. This record comes from a study of cytotoxic CD8 clonotypes in ibrutinib-treated CLL. The overall study: Following treatment for a median roughly 12 months, range 6 to 36, response samples were then taken.

Study results and caveats: The study found baseline clonality above age-matched healthy donors, tracking circulating CD8+ T-cell counts.

Assay: immunoSEQ multiplex PCR; the TCRdb copy retains only in-frame clones and omits some. The sample lists about 45,000 clones, over 50% seen once, with 20% to 25% in the top ten. The sequences come from PBMCs, collected after 24 months of ibrutinib treatment. The chain combines TRBV28 with TRBJ2-7; D is perhaps TRBD2 (6 bases). The TCR comes from a human donor with chronic lymphocytic leukemia. The CDR3 nucleotides are TGTGCCAGCAGGGAACCAGGAGGGGATTCCACCTACGAGCAGTACTTC. As protein: CASREPGGDSTYEQYF.